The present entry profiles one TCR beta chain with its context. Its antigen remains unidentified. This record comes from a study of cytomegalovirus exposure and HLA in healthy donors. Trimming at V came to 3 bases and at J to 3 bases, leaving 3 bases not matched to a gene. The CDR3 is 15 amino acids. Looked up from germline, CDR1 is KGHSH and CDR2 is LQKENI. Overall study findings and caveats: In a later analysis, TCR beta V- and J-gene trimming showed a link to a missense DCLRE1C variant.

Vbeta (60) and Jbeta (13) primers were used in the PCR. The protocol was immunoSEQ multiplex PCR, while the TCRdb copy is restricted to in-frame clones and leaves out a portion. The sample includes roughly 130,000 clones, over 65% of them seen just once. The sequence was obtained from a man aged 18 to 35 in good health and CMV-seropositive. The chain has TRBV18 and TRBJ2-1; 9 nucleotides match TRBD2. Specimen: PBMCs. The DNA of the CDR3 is TGTGCCAGCTCACCGAAAGCGGGAGGCTACAATGAGCAGTTCTTC. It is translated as CASSPKAGGYNEQFF. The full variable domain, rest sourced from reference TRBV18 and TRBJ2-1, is NAGVMQNPRHLVRRRGQEARLRCSPMKGHSHVYWYRQLPEEGLKFMVYLQKENIIDESGMPKERFSAEFPKEGPSILRIQQVVRGDSAAYFCASSPKAGGYNEQFFGPGTRLTVL.